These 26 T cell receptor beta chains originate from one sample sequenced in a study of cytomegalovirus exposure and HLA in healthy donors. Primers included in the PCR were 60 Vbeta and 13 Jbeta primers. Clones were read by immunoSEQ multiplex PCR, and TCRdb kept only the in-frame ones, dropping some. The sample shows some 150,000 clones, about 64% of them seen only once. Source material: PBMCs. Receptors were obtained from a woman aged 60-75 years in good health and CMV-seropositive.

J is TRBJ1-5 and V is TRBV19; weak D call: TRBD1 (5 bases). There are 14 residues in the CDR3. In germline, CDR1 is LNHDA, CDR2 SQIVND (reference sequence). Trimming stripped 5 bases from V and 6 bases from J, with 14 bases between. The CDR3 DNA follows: TGTGCCAGTAGTTGGCAGGGTGGCAGTCAGCCCCAGCATTTT. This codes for CASSWQGGSQPQHF.

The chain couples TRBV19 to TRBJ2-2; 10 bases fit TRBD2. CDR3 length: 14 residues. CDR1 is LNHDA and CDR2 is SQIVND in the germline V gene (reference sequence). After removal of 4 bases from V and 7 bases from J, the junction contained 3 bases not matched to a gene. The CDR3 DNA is TGTGCCAGTAGTACATGGACTAGCGGCGGGGAGCTGTTTTTT. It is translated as CASSTWTSGGELFF.

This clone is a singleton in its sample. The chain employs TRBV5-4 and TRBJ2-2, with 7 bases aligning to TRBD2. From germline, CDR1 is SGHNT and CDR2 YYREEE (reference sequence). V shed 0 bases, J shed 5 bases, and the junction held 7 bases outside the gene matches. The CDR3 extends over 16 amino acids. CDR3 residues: CASSLAAGVDTGELFF. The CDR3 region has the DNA TGTGCCAGCAGCTTGGCCGCGGGAGTGGATACCGGGGAGCTGTTTTTT.

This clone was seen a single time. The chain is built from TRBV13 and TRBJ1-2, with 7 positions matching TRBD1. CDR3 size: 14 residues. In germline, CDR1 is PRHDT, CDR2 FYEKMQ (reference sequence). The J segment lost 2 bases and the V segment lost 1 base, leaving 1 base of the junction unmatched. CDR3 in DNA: TGTGCCAGCAGCTTAGAGGGGGCGAACTATGGCTACACCTTC. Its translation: CASSLEGANYGYTF.

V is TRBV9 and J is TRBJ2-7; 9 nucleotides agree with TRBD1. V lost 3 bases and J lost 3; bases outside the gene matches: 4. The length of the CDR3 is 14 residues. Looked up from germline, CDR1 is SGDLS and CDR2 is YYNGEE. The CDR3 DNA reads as TGTGCCAGCAGCGCGACAGGGGGGAACTACGAGCAGTACTTC. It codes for CASSATGGNYEQYF.

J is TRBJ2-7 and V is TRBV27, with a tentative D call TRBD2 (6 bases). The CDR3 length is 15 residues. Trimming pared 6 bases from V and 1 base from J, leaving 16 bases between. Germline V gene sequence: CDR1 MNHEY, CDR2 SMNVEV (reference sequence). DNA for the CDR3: TGTGCCAGCAGCCTTCTATGGGGGGATTCCTACGAGCAGTACTTC. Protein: CASSLLWGDSYEQYF.

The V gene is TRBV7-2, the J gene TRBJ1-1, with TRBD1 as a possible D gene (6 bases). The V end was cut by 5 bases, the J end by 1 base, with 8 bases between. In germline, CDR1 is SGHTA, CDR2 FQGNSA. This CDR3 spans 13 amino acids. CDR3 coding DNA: TGTGCCAGCAGCCCGGGACAGAACACTGAAGCTTTCTTT. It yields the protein CASSPGQNTEAFF.

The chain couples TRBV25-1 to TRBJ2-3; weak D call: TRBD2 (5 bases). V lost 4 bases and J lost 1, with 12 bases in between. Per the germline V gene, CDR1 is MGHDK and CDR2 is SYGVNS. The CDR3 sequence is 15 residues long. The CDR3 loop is CASSGAVPGTDTQYF. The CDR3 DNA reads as TGTGCCAGCAGTGGAGCGGTCCCTGGCACAGATACGCAGTATTTT.

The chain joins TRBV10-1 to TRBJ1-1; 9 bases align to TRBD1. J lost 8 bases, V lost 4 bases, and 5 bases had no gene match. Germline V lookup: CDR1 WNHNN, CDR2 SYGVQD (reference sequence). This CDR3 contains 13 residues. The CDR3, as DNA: TGCGCCAGCAGTGCCGGAGGGACAGGGGAAGCTTTCTTT. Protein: CASSAGGTGEAFF.

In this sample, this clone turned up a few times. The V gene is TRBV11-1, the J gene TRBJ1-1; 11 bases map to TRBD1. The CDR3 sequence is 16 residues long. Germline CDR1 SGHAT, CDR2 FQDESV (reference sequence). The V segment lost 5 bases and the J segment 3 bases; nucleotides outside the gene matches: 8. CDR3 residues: CASSTGTGGPYTEAFF. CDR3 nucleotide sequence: TGTGCCAGCAGCACCGGGACAGGGGGGCCCTACACTGAAGCTTTCTTT. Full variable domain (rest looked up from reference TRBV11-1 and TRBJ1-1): EAEVAQSPRYKITEKSQAVAFWCDPISGHATLYWYRQILGQGPELLVQFQDESVVDDSQLPKDRFSAERLKGVDSTLKIQPAELGDSAMYLCASSTGTGGPYTEAFFGQGTRLTVV.

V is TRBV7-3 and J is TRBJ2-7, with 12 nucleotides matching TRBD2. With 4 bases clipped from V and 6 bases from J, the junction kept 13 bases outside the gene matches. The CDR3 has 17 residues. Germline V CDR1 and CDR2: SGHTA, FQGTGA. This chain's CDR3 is CASSSATSGSSFGEQYF. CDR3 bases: TGTGCCAGCAGCTCGGCGACTAGCGGGAGTTCGTTCGGCGAGCAGTACTTC.

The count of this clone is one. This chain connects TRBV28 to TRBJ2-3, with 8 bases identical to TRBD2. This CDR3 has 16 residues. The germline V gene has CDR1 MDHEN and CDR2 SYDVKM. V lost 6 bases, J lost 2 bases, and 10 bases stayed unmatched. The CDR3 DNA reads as TGTGCCAGCAGCCCCATACTAGCGGAGCACACAGATACGCAGTATTTT. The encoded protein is CASSPILAEHTDTQYF.

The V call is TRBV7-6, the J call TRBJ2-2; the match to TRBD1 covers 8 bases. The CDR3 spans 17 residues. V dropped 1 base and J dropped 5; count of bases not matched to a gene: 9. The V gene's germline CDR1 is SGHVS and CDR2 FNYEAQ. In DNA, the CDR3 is TGTGCCAGCAGCTTAGAGACGACAGGGGTGGGGACCGGGGAGCTGTTTTTT. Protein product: CASSLETTGVGTGELFF.

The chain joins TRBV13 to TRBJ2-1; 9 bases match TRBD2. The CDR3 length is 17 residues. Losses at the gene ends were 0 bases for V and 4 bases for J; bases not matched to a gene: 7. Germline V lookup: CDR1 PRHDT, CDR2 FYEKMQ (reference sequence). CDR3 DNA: TGTGCCAGCAGCTTAGGATCTAGCGGGGTCCCGTACAATGAGCAGTTCTTC. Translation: CASSLGSSGVPYNEQFF.

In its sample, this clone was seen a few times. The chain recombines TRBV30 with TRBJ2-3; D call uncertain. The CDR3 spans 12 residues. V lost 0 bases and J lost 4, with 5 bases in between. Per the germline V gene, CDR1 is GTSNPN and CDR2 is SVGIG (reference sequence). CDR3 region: CAWSVSSDTQYF. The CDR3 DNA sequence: TGTGCCTGGAGTGTATCCTCAGATACGCAGTATTTT.

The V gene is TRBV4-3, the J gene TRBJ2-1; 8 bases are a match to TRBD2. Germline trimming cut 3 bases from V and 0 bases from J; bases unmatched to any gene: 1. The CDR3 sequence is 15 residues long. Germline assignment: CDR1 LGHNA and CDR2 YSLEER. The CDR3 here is CASSQGTSSYNEQFF. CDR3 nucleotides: TGCGCCAGCAGCCAGGGGACTAGCTCCTACAATGAGCAGTTCTTC.

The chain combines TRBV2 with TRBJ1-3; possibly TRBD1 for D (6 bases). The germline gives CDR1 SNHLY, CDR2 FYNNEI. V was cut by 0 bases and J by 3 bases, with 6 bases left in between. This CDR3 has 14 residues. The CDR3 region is CASSEAGGGNTIYF. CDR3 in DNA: TGTGCCAGCAGTGAAGCAGGGGGTGGAAACACCATATATTTT.

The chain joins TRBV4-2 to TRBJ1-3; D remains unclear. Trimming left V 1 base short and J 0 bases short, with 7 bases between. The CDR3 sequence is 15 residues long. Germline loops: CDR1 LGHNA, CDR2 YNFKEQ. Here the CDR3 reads CASSQAHFSGNTIYF. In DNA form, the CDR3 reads TGTGCCAGCAGCCAAGCCCATTTCTCTGGAAACACCATATATTTT.

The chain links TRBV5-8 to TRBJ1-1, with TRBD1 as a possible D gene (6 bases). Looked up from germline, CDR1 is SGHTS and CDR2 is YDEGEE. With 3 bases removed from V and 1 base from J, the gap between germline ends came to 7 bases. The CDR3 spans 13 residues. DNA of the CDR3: TGTGCCAGCAGCTGGACAGCGAACACTGAAGCTTTCTTT. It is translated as CASSWTANTEAFF. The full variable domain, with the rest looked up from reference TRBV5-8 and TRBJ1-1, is EAGVTQSPTHLIKTRGQQATLRCSPISGHTSVYWYQQALGLGLQFLLWYDEGEERNRGNFPPRFSGRQFPNYSSELNVNALELEDSALYLCASSWTANTEAFFGQGTRLTVV.

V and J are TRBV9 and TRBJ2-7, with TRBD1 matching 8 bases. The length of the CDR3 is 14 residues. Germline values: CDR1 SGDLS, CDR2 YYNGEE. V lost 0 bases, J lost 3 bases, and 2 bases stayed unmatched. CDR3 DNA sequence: TGTGCCAGCAGCGTAGAGACAGGGGACTACGAGCAGTACTTC. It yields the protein CASSVETGDYEQYF.

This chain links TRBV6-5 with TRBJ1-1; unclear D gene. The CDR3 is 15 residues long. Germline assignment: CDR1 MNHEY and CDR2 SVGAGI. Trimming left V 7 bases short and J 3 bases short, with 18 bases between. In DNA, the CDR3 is TGTGCCAGCATTCCGGTGCTGGGCCAAGACACTGAAGCTTTCTTT. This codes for CASIPVLGQDTEAFF.

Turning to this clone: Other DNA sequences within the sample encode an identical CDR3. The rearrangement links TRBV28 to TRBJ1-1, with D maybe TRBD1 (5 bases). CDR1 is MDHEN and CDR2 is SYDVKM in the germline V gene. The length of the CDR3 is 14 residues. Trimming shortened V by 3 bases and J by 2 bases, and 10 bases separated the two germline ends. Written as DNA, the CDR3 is TGTGCCAGCAGTTTGGGACTTTTAAACACTGAAGCTTTCTTT. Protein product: CASSLGLLNTEAFF.

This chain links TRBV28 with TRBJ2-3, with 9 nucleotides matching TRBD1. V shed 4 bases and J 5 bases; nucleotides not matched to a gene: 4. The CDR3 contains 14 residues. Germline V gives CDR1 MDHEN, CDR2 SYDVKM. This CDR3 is CASSSRQGGDTQYF. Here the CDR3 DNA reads TGTGCCAGCAGTTCCCGACAGGGGGGAGATACGCAGTATTTT.

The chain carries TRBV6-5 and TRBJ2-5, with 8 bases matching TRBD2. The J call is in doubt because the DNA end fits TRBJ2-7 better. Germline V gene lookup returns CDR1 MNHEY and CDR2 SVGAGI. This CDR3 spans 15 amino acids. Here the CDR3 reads CASSRYGGVKNEQYF. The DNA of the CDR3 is TGTGCCAGCAGTCGATACGGGGGGGTGAAGAACGAGCAGTACTTC.

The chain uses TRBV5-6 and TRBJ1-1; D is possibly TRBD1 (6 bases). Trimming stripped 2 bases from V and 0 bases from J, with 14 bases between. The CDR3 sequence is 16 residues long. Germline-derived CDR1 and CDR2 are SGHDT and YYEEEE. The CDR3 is CASSFTGSGVNTEAFF. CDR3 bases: TGTGCCAGCAGCTTTACAGGGTCTGGAGTGAACACTGAAGCTTTCTTT.

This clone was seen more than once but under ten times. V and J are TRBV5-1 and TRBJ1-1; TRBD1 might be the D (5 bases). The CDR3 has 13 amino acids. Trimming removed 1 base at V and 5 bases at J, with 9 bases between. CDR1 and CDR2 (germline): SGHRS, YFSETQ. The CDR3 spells CASSLLGGTEAFF. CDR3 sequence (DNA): TGCGCCAGCAGCTTGCTCGGGGGTACTGAAGCTTTCTTT.